This T cell receptor beta chain was sequenced during a study of blood T cell repertoires in COVID-19 (dated by TCRdb to the early 2020s). Looking at the study overall: Samples covering the acute and convalescent phases of COVID-19 were provided by collaborators in the United States, Italy and Spain. The material from the prospective study consisted of cDNA or gDNA derived from T cells, B-cell-depleted T cells, or PBMCs. Deeply sampled blood TCRbeta repertoires from subjects exposed to, actively infected with, or recovered from COVID-19 were included in the dataset. A freely available public database, intended as a resource for researchers studying the immune response to SARS-CoV-2, is where the repertoires were released. The samples were drawn from two sources: the first 160 participants of the ongoing ImmuneRACE study, and fewer than 1,500 subjects contributed by 6 global collaborators. Nearly every sample came with metadata listing a de-identified subject ID, COVID-19 status, age in years and sex. Where HLA class I and class II types were available, the types were taken from metadata supplied by the sample provider, not from assay-based typing. Results the study describes overall, beyond this receptor: Clinical and demographic metadata were provided uncurated, with the amount varying by source and participant.

Details on this clone: What antigen it recognizes has not been identified. No qualities accompany the bases; no much larger clone lies one base away.

Whole blood was collected in K2EDTA tubes by collaborating institutions according to the institutions' own protocols. For TCRbeta analysis, collaborator samples were shipped as frozen whole blood, as isolated PBMCs, or as DNA extracted from either sample type. Its CDR3 holds 14 amino acids, cysteine through phenylalanine. Only the CDR3 region is kept as DNA, spanning 42 bases read in frame from base 1. V lost 5 bases and J lost 5 bases, and the count of bases not matched to a germline gene is 7. The CDR1 and CDR2 encoded by the germline V gene (reference sequence) are SEHNR and FQNEAQ. TCRbeta CDR3 regions were amplified from genomic DNA using the immunoSEQ Assay, a bias-controlled multiplex PCR. In the original analysis: The number of nucleated cells in each sample was estimated from the amplification of reference gene primers within the assay. Sequence reads were collapsed and filtered to measure the absolute abundance of every unique TCRbeta CDR3 rearrangement. For each sample, productive Simpson clonality was calculated as the square root of Simpson's diversity index across productive rearrangements. This is the immuneACCESS table as TCRdb keeps it, with only in-frame sequences that have V and J called. A part of the clones is gone; compared with another copy, unresolved V genes explain less than half, and the rest is unexplained. D and trimming were read from the DNA, whereas the V and J calls and clone size are those reported in that table. The sample table contains some 96,000 clones; only one count was recorded for 75% to 90% of them. Of the sample, 1.5% to 2% falls within the top ten clones.

Here the chain combines TRBV7-9 and TRBJ2-5; TRBD1 aligns with 8 central bases. The sequenced sample was peripheral blood. The receptor was isolated from an elderly man with acute or convalescent COVID-19. The CDR3 reads as follows: CASSRTGLGETQYF. The nucleotide sequence reads as follows: TGTGCCAGCAGCCGGACAGGGTTGGGGGAGACCCAGTACTTC.